What follows are 22 T cell receptor beta chains derived from one specimen sequenced in a study of blood T cells in healthy people across ages. Primed by a sample-barcoded 5' primer and a J-beta primer mix, a second PCR proceeded for 7 to 11 cycles. TCRdb fed the 5' RACE reads into MiXCR, producing one record per CDR3 protein. The data hold about 800,000 distinct CDR3 sequences, with about 25% observed a single time. These sequences were also reported in another study, on T cells of mothers and their children.

The sequenced material came from blood. Receptors were obtained from a boy between 10 and 17 years old in good health.

The chain joins TRBV12-5 to TRBJ1-3; D is ambiguous. V was shortened by 2 bases and J by 0 bases, with 5 bases between the two germline ends. CDR3 length: 14 residues. Germline CDR1 reads LGHNT; CDR2 reads FRNRAP. In DNA form, the CDR3 reads TGTGCTAGTGGTTTGAGCGGCTCTGGAAACACCATATATTTT. Its protein is CASGLSGSGNTIYF.

This clonotype has just a few counts. The J gene is TRBJ2-5, the V gene TRBV29-1; TRBD2 aligns across 8 bases. CDR3 length: 12 residues. V dropped 3 bases and J dropped 7; count of bases not matched to a gene: 4. Germline lookup yields CDR1 SQVTM and CDR2 ANQGSEA. The CDR3 nucleotides are TGCAGCGTTGATAGCGGGAACGGGACCCAGTACTTC. The encoded protein is CSVDSGNGTQYF.

The chain recombines TRBV5-4 with TRBJ2-4, with D tentatively TRBD2 (5 bases). V was trimmed by 3 bases and J by 0 bases, leaving 13 bases between them. The CDR3 is 16 residues long. CDR1 and CDR2 (germline): SGHNT, YYREEE (reference sequence). In DNA, the CDR3 is TGTGCCAGCAGCTCGGGTTCAGCGGCAGCCAAAAACATTCAGTACTTC. Its translation is CASSSGSAAAKNIQYF.

This clonotype was counted at least ten times. This sequence joins TRBV6-5 and TRBJ2-2; D uncertain. The germline V gene has CDR1 MNHEY and CDR2 SVGAGI. Between the trimmed V and J ends, which lost 2 bases and 2 bases, there was a span of 0 bases. This CDR3 region has 12 residues. The CDR3 loop reads CASSYNTGELFF. CDR3 bases: TGTGCCAGCAGTTACAACACCGGGGAGCTGTTTTTT.

The chain carries TRBV6-1 and TRBJ2-1; no firm D call. The CDR3 consists of 15 residues. Germline CDR1 and CDR2: MNHNS and SASEGT. The V and J ends lost 6 bases and 0 bases respectively, with 12 bases between them. In DNA form, the CDR3 reads TGTGCCAGCAGGATACAGAGTAGCTCCTACAATGAGCAGTTCTTC. It codes for CASRIQSSSYNEQFF.

This chain links TRBV5-1 with TRBJ2-3; 9 bases agree with TRBD2. The CDR3 runs 15 residues. Germline CDR1 is SGHRS and CDR2 is YFSETQ. Germline trimming cut 5 bases from V and 6 bases from J; bases unmatched to any gene: 10. CDR3 sequence: CASRGGRAPTDTQYF. CDR3 DNA: TGCGCCAGCAGAGGCGGGAGGGCCCCGACTGATACGCAGTATTTT.

The rearrangement uses TRBV20-1 and TRBJ2-1; D is ambiguous. V lost 5 bases and J 6 bases, leaving 14 bases between the germline ends. Germline loops: CDR1 DFQATT, CDR2 SNEGSKA (reference sequence). CDR3 size: 13 residues. Here the CDR3 reads CSAPTPGANEQFF. Here the CDR3 DNA reads TGCAGTGCTCCTACCCCAGGTGCCAATGAGCAGTTCTTC.

This chain joins TRBV7-3 and TRBJ2-3; 7 bases align to TRBD2. The CDR3 covers 15 residues. CDR1 is SGHTA and CDR2 is FQGTGA in the germline V gene. V trimming: 2 bases; J trimming: 3 bases; junction bases outside the gene matches: 5. In DNA form, the CDR3 reads TGTGCCAGCAGCTTAGGACTAGGGCTAACAGATACGCAGTATTTT. Its protein is CASSLGLGLTDTQYF.

V gene TRBV27 combines with J gene TRBJ2-5; possibly TRBD1 for D (6 bases). The ends were cut back, 0 bases at V and 0 bases at J, with 8 bases in the middle. Looked up from germline, CDR1 is MNHEY and CDR2 is SMNVEV (reference sequence). The CDR3 extends over 15 amino acids. CDR3 in DNA: TGTGCCAGCAGTTTATCGACAGGCTACCAAGAGACCCAGTACTTC. Translated: CASSLSTGYQETQYF.

The table lists this clonotype with a few counts. The chain carries TRBV5-1 and TRBJ2-3; tentatively, D is TRBD2 (6 bases). Germline-derived CDR1 and CDR2 are SGHRS and YFSETQ. Trimming removed 6 bases at V and 0 bases at J, with 14 bases between. This CDR3 is built from 15 residues. The DNA for the CDR3 is TGCGCCAGCATGGCCCCCGGGGGTAGCACAGATACGCAGTATTTT. Residues: CASMAPGGSTDTQYF.

With respect to this clonotype: Being one base from a much bigger clone, this may be a read error. Likely a read error: the CDR3 ends without its conserved phenylalanine or tryptophan. The J gene is TRBJ1-2, the V gene TRBV7-3; 11 bases are a match to TRBD1. CDR3 length: 14 amino acids. The ends lost 5 bases at V and 8 bases at J; junction bases unmatched: 7. The V gene's germline CDR1 is SGHTA and CDR2 FQGTGA. CDR3 in amino acids: CASSPLGQGDGYTI. The CDR3 DNA sequence: TGTGCCAGCAGCCCCCTGGGACAGGGGGACGGCTACACCATC.

The V and J genes are TRBV27 and TRBJ2-5, with a weak D call TRBD2 (5 bases). The end of the DNA is better explained by TRBJ2-1, so the J call may be wrong. The CDR3 has 11 amino acids. Germline CDR1 is MNHEY and CDR2 is SMNVEV (reference sequence). The chain's CDR3 is CASSTGFEQFF. In nucleotides, the CDR3 is TGTGCCAGCAGTACGGGGTTTGAGCAGTTCTTC.

This clonotype was counted a single time. One junction end does not reproduce the germline sequence, and a read error may be involved. The genes are TRBV2 and TRBJ2-5; D is perhaps TRBD2 (6 bases). This CDR3 is 14 amino acids long. The germline V gene encodes CDR1 SNHLY and CDR2 FYNNEI. For the CDR3, the DNA is TGTGCCAACGCGGGACTGGGAGCCCAAGAGACCCAGCACTTC. Translation: CANAGLGAQETQHF. Variable domain in full (rest from reference TRBV2 and TRBJ2-5): EPEVTQTPSHQVTQMGQEVILRCVPISNHLYFYWYRQILGQKVEFLVSFYNNEISEKSEIFDDQFSVERPDGSNFTLKIRSTKLEDSAMYFCANAGLGAQETQHFGPGTRLLVL.

V and J are TRBV7-2 and TRBJ2-7; TRBD1 agrees at 9 bases. Trimming cost V 7 bases and J 5 bases; bases outside gene matches: 15. Germline lookup yields CDR1 SGHTA and CDR2 FQGNSA. The CDR3 has 16 residues. This CDR3 is CASTLRSGTGNDEQYF. As DNA, the CDR3 is TGTGCCAGCACGCTTCGCTCCGGGACAGGGAACGACGAGCAGTACTTC.

This clonotype appeared a few times. V is TRBV6-5 and J is TRBJ2-1, with 7 positions matching TRBD1. CDR1 and CDR2 from the germline V gene are MNHEY and SVGAGI. This CDR3 contains 15 residues. The J segment lost 3 bases and the V segment lost 5 bases, leaving 7 bases of the junction unmatched. The CDR3 here is CASSPTGQGYNEQFF. The CDR3 DNA sequence: TGTGCCAGCAGTCCGACAGGGCAAGGCTACAATGAGCAGTTCTTC.

The chain links TRBV19 to TRBJ2-6, with D maybe TRBD2 (5 bases). The length of the CDR3 is 14 residues. Germline CDR1 LNHDA, CDR2 SQIVND (reference sequence). V lost 3 bases, J lost 3 bases, and 6 bases lay in between. CDR3 in amino acids: CASSITSGANVLTF. CDR3 DNA sequence: TGTGCCAGTAGTATTACTAGTGGGGCCAACGTCCTGACTTTC.

The chain combines TRBV7-2 with TRBJ2-3, with D maybe TRBD2 (6 bases). Trimming pared 5 bases from V and 6 bases from J, leaving 15 bases between. This CDR3 has 14 amino acids. Germline V lookup: CDR1 SGHTA, CDR2 FQGNSA. In nucleotides, the CDR3 is TGTGCCAGCAGCATTAGCGGAGAAGGGGATACGCAGTATTTT. It yields the protein CASSISGEGDTQYF.

The chain carries TRBV28 and TRBJ2-3; tentative D call: TRBD2 (7 bases). The CDR3 extends over 17 amino acids. V was cut by 2 bases and J by 0 bases, with 15 bases left in between. Germline V gives CDR1 MDHEN, CDR2 SYDVKM. The CDR3 loop reads CASSLGGAPSSTDTQYF. DNA for the CDR3: TGTGCCAGCAGTTTAGGGGGGGCCCCCTCTAGCACAGATACGCAGTATTTT. The full variable domain, its missing parts supplied by reference TRBV28 and TRBJ2-3, is DVKVTQSSRYLVKRTGEKVFLECVQDMDHENMFWYRQDPGLGLRLIYFSYDVKMKEKGDIPEGYSVSREKKERFSLILESASTNQTSMYLCASSLGGAPSSTDTQYFGPGTRLTVL.

As DNA, the CDR3 is TGTGCCAGCTCAGCGATGACAGGGGAGGAGACCCAGTACTTC. Its translation: CASSAMTGEETQYF. The chain uses TRBV18 and TRBJ2-5, with 8 nucleotides matching TRBD1. CDR1 KGHSH and CDR2 LQKENI come from the germline V gene. This CDR3 has 14 amino acids. Trimming removed 5 bases from V and 5 bases from J; junction bases left unmatched: 7. The variable domain in full, with the rest retrieved from reference TRBV18 and TRBJ2-5, is NAGVMQNPRHLVRRRGQEARLRCSPMKGHSHVYWYRQLPEEGLKFMVYLQKENIIDESGMPKERFSAEFPKEGPSILRIQQVVRGDSAAYFCASSAMTGEETQYFGPGTRLLVL.

This chain links TRBV28 with TRBJ2-1; D might be TRBD1 (6 bases). The germline CDR1 and CDR2 sequences are MDHEN and SYDVKM. The CDR3 is 14 amino acids. V dropped 6 bases and J dropped 0 bases, with 9 bases sitting between them. CDR3 in DNA: TGTGCCAGCAGGCCCAGGGGCTCCTACAATGAGCAGTTCTTC. It translates to CASRPRGSYNEQFF.

This clonotype turned up a few times. V and J are TRBV29-1 and TRBJ2-7; D ambiguous. Per the germline V gene, CDR1 is SQVTM and CDR2 is ANQGSEA. V shed 4 bases and J shed 2 bases, with 6 bases lying between them. This CDR3 contains 11 residues. CDR3 in amino acids: CSVGGTYEQYF. The DNA of the CDR3 is TGCAGCGTTGGGGGTACCTACGAGCAGTACTTC.

CDR3 in DNA: TGTGCCAGCAGAGAGAAAGGGTACGAGCAGTACTTC. This sequence encodes CASREKGYEQYF. The chain combines TRBV28 with TRBJ2-7, with unresolved D. The CDR3 consists of 12 residues. V lost 6 bases and J 4 bases, leaving 10 bases between the germline ends. Germline loops: CDR1 MDHEN, CDR2 SYDVKM.